These T cell receptor beta chains were read from a single sample in a study of blood T cells in healthy people across ages. TCRdb redid the calling of the 5' RACE reads with MiXCR, one entry per CDR3 protein. Of about 1,400,000 distinct CDR3 sequences listed, approximately 59% are singletons. The sequenced sample was blood. The receptors come from a man younger than 30 in good health. Each CDR3 is given with its conserved first and last residue. The order of the fields is V gene, J gene, clone size, D gene, CDR3 DNA, CDR3 protein. D genes are given only for firm matches. Rows may omit the clone size; those that give it use once, few, many or a size class.

V gene: TRBV4-2; J gene: TRBJ1-1; clone size: NA; D gene: NA; CDR3 DNA: TGTGCCAGCAGCCAAGATTTGGCAGGTTTGGGCACTGAAGCTTTCTTT; CDR3 protein: CASSQDLAGLGTEAFF
V gene: TRBV15; J gene: TRBJ1-4; clone size: NA; D gene: TRBD1; CDR3 DNA: TGTGCCACCAGGGGAGACAGGGGGAAACTGTTTTTT; CDR3 protein: CATRGDRGKLFF
V gene: TRBV27; J gene: TRBJ1-2; clone size: NA; D gene: NA; CDR3 DNA: TGTGCCAGCAGTTCCATGGTCGACCGGGGGAGCGGCTACACCTTC; CDR3 protein: CASSSMVDRGSGYTF
V gene: TRBV7-2; J gene: TRBJ2-7; clone size: NA; D gene: TRBD1; CDR3 DNA: TGTGCCAGCAGCTACTACAGGGGGTACGAGCAGTACTTC; CDR3 protein: CASSYYRGYEQYF
V gene: TRBV6-6; J gene: TRBJ1-5; clone size: NA; D gene: NA; CDR3 DNA: TGTGCCAGCAAAAGTCGGGCCGGCCATCAGCCCCAGCATTTT; CDR3 protein: CASKSRAGHQPQHF
V gene: TRBV27; J gene: TRBJ2-1; clone size: NA; D gene: NA; CDR3 DNA: TGTGCCAGCAAGGTGGGCTGGGGTAATGAGCAGTTCTTC; CDR3 protein: CASKVGWGNEQFF
V gene: TRBV7-9; J gene: TRBJ1-1; clone size: NA; D gene: TRBD1; CDR3 DNA: TGTGCCAGCAGCTTAGAGGAAGGGGGGGACAGGGAATCGTCTGAAGCTTTCTTT; CDR3 protein: CASSLEEGGDRESSEAFF
V gene: TRBV4-1; J gene: TRBJ2-4; clone size: NA; D gene: NA; CDR3 DNA: TGCGCCAGCAGCCCTATAGGTTTGCCGAACATTCAGTACTTC; CDR3 protein: CASSPIGLPNIQYF
V gene: TRBV2; J gene: TRBJ2-7; clone size: NA; D gene: NA; CDR3 DNA: TGTGCCAGCAGTGAGGGTCTCATATACGAGCAGTACTTC; CDR3 protein: CASSEGLIYEQYF
V gene: TRBV29-1; J gene: TRBJ1-1; clone size: NA; D gene: NA; CDR3 DNA: TGCAGCGTTGAGGGAACCAGACCTGAAGCTTTCTTT; CDR3 protein: CSVEGTRPEAFF
V gene: TRBV11-2; J gene: TRBJ1-5; clone size: NA; D gene: NA; CDR3 DNA: TGTGCCAGCAGCCGGCGGGCCAATCAGCCCCAGCATTTT; CDR3 protein: CASSRRANQPQHF
V gene: TRBV3-1; J gene: TRBJ1-4; clone size: NA; D gene: NA; CDR3 DNA: TGTGCCAGCAGCCAAGACGCAGGGTACTCCTTAAATGAAAAACTGTTTTTT; CDR3 protein: CASSQDAGYSLNEKLFF
V gene: TRBV2; J gene: TRBJ2-3; clone size: NA; D gene: NA; CDR3 DNA: TGTGCCAGCAGCCCCACAGCCCCGGGTACGCAGTATTTT; CDR3 protein: CASSPTAPGTQYF
V gene: TRBV20-1; J gene: TRBJ2-7; clone size: NA; D gene: NA; CDR3 DNA: TGCAGTGCCCGGGGGGCCCCCACGCCCTCCGAGCAGTACTTC; CDR3 protein: CSARGAPTPSEQYF
V gene: TRBV11-2; J gene: TRBJ2-1; clone size: few; D gene: NA; CDR3 DNA: TGTGCCAGCAGCTTAGATCCCCAGATGGGTGAGCAGTTCTTC; CDR3 protein: CASSLDPQMGEQFF
V gene: TRBV27; J gene: TRBJ2-3; clone size: NA; D gene: TRBD2; CDR3 DNA: TGTGCCAGTACGAGCGGGAGTTACACAGATACGCAGTATTTT; CDR3 protein: CASTSGSYTDTQYF
V gene: TRBV7-2; J gene: TRBJ2-3; clone size: few; D gene: TRBD2; CDR3 DNA: TGTGCCAGCAGCTTAGAGCTTGGGACTAGCAGCGATACGCAGTATTTT; CDR3 protein: CASSLELGTSSDTQYF
V gene: TRBV27; J gene: TRBJ2-7; clone size: many; D gene: NA; CDR3 DNA: TGTGCCAGCGGCAACAGGTACGAGCAGTACTTC; CDR3 protein: CASGNRYEQYF
V gene: TRBV12-3/TRBV12-4; J gene: TRBJ2-3; clone size: NA; D gene: TRBD2; CDR3 DNA: TGTGCCAGCAGGCCGCTAGCGGGCCCTAGCACAGATACGCAGTATTTT; CDR3 protein: CASRPLAGPSTDTQYF
V gene: TRBV5-1; J gene: TRBJ2-1; clone size: NA; D gene: NA; CDR3 DNA: TGCGCCAGCAGCCTACGGGATTTCGTCGTTAGTGAGCAGTTCTTC; CDR3 protein: CASSLRDFVVSEQFF
V gene: TRBV5-1; J gene: TRBJ1-2; clone size: NA; D gene: TRBD1; CDR3 DNA: TGCGCCAGCAGTGAAGGGACAGGGGAAAGAGGAGGCTACACCTTC; CDR3 protein: CASSEGTGERGGYTF
V gene: TRBV4-3; J gene: TRBJ1-5; clone size: once; D gene: NA; CDR3 DNA: TGCGCCAGCAGCCAAGATTTGACAGGCAATCAGCCCCAGCATTTT; CDR3 protein: CASSQDLTGNQPQHF
V gene: TRBV4-3; J gene: TRBJ2-7; clone size: few; D gene: NA; CDR3 DNA: TGCGCCAGCAGCCAGGGATCTATCGGGACAACCTACGAGCAGTACTTC; CDR3 protein: CASSQGSIGTTYEQYF
V gene: TRBV10-3; J gene: TRBJ1-3; clone size: NA; D gene: NA; CDR3 DNA: TGTGCCATCAGTGAGGCTGGAAACACCATATATTTT; CDR3 protein: CAISEAGNTIYF
V gene: TRBV20-1; J gene: TRBJ2-3; clone size: NA; D gene: TRBD2; CDR3 DNA: TGCAGTGCTATCACCGGGACTAGCCAGACAGATACGCAGTATTTT; CDR3 protein: CSAITGTSQTDTQYF
V gene: TRBV7-2; J gene: TRBJ2-5; clone size: NA; D gene: NA; CDR3 DNA: TGTGCCAGCAGCGTCGACAGGATCGGCGGGCAGTACTTC; CDR3 protein: CASSVDRIGGQYF
V gene: TRBV10-2; J gene: TRBJ1-6; clone size: NA; D gene: NA; CDR3 DNA: TGCGCCAGCAGTGAGAACCAACAGAGCTCCTATAATTCACCCCTCCACTTT; CDR3 protein: CASSENQQSSYNSPLHF